This record covers a single T cell receptor beta chain. Its matching antigen is unknown. The sample originates from a study of shared clonotypes between healthy human individuals. Looking at the study overall: The composition of the donors was two women and a few men aged 18 to 49.

Per the germline V gene, CDR1 is SGHTA and CDR2 is FQGNSA. This CDR3 contains 14 residues. Trimming took 4 bases from V and 4 from J, leaving 13 bases between them. Overall study results and limits: Sharing across a few donors was seen in approximately 5.2% of naive CD4 clonotypes.

Assay runs were performed at deep level. This table comes from immunoSEQ multiplex PCR, and its TCRdb copy is limited to in-frame clones, with some not included. Among around 2.5 million clones listed, roughly 93% were seen once. This TCR was recovered from a man aged 18 to 35 in good health. Some clones in this sample may be carry-over from other donors' samples. The chain links TRBV7-2 to TRBJ1-2; no clear D. Source material: naive CD4+ T cells from PBMCs. The subset is: CD45RA+ positively selected. In DNA, the CDR3 is TGTGCCAGCAGCTCAAAAGGACTCGCCTATGGCTACACCTTC. The encoded protein is CASSSKGLAYGYTF.